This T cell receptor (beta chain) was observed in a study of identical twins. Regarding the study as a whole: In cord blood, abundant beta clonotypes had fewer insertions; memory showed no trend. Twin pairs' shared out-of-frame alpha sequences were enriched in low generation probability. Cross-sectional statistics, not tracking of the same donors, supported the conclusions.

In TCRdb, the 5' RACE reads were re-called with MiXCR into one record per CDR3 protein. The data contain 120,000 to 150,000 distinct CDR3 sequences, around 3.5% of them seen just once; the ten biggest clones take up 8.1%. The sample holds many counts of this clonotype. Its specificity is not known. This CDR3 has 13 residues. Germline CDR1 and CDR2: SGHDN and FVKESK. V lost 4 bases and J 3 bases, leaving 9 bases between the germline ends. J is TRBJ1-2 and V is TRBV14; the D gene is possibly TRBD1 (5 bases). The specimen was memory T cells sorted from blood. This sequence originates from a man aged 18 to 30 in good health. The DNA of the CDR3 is TGTGCCAGCAGCCGAAGAGGGGACTATGGCTACACCTTC. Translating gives CASSRRGDYGYTF.